This paragraph covers one T cell receptor beta chain sequence. The authors' processing: Reference gene primer amplification in the assay estimated nucleated cell counts. The table came from immunoSEQ multiplex PCR; TCRdb's copy has only in-frame clones and leaves some out. V and J calls and clone size are copied from that table; D and trimming were computed from the DNA. The sample lists some 230,000 clones; roughly four fifths were seen once. This entry belongs to a study of blood T cell repertoires in COVID-19. Across the whole study: The United States, Italy and Spain provided the acute and convalescent COVID-19 samples. PBMCs, B-cell-depleted T cells, or T cells provided the cDNA or gDNA that made up the material.

CDR3 size: 14 residues. Germline CDR1 reads LGHNA; CDR2 reads YNFKEQ. Trimming stripped 0 bases from V and 8 bases from J, with 8 bases between. This sequence originates from an older woman with acute or convalescent COVID-19. V usage is TRBV4-2 and J usage is TRBJ1-6, with D uncertain. Sequences were obtained from peripheral blood. The CDR3: CASSQDRSDSPLHF. The CDR3 bases are TGTGCCAGCAGCCAAGATCGGTCCGATTCACCCCTCCACTTT.